This is a list of T cell receptor beta chains from one sample in a study of cytomegalovirus exposure and HLA in healthy donors. Clones were read by immunoSEQ multiplex PCR, and TCRdb kept only the in-frame ones, dropping some. Of tens of thousands of clones in the sample, 60% to 80% are singletons; the top ten hold over 3%. The specimen sequenced was PBMCs. These receptors were collected from a woman in her forties in good health and CMV-seronegative. The CDR3 runs from the conserved cysteine through the conserved F or W. A D gene is named only where the DNA matches it firmly. Rows give clone size only sometimes, using once, few, many, or a class for an expanded clone.

cdr3_aa cdr3_nt j_call clone_size d_call v_call
CASSFLGGVAEAFF TGTGCCAGTAGCTTCTTAGGGGGCGTCGCTGAAGCTTTCTTT TRBJ1-1 . TRBD1 TRBV19
CASSTFRDNSYEQYF TGCGCCAGCAGCACATTCCGGGACAACTCCTACGAGCAGTACTTC TRBJ2-7 . . TRBV10-2
CASSLGGEKLFF TGCGCCAGCAGCTTGGGAGGGGAAAAACTGTTTTTT TRBJ1-4 . . TRBV5-1
CASSSMGQGRRSQYF TGTGCCAGCAGTTCAATGGGACAGGGGCGCAGGTCGCAGTACTTC TRBJ2-7 . TRBD1 TRBV25-1
CSSSLGGQTNEKLFF TGTTCCAGCAGCTTAGGGGGACAGACTAATGAAAAACTGTTTTTT TRBJ1-4 once TRBD1 TRBV7-9
CASRSSGLPYEQYF TGTGCCAGCAGGTCCTCGGGACTTCCCTACGAGCAGTACTTC TRBJ2-7 . . TRBV28
CARDSLSGNTIYF TGTGCCAGAGACAGTCTCTCTGGAAACACCATATATTTT TRBJ1-3 . . TRBV7-9
CASSLVGQGPRGETQYF TGTGCCAGCAGCTTGGTTGGGCAGGGCCCCAGGGGAGAGACCCAGTACTTC TRBJ2-5 once . TRBV5-6
CASSRRQGGLTEAFF TGTGCCAGCAGCCGACGACAGGGGGGACTCACTGAAGCTTTCTTT TRBJ1-1 once TRBD1 TRBV4-2
CASKPRVVPDTQYF TGTGCCAGCAAGCCCAGGGTTGTCCCAGATACGCAGTATTTT TRBJ2-3 . . TRBV5-6
CASSVPSGGVTDTQYF TGTGCCAGTAGTGTCCCTAGCGGGGGCGTCACAGATACGCAGTATTTT TRBJ2-3 . TRBD2 TRBV19
CASSGQGSSQPQHF TGTGCCAGCAGCGGACAGGGATCTTCTCAGCCCCAGCATTTT TRBJ1-5 few TRBD1 TRBV6-5
CASSGRSAYGYTF TGTGCCAGTAGTGGAAGGAGTGCCTATGGCTACACCTTC TRBJ1-2 . . TRBV19
CASSSRRPGTDTQYF TGTGCCAGCAGCTCACGACGCCCAGGAACAGATACGCAGTATTTT TRBJ2-3 . . TRBV5-6
CAWRGQGPGNQPQNF TGTGCCTGGAGGGGACAGGGCCCGGGCAATCAGCCCCAGAATTTT TRBJ1-5 few TRBD1 TRBV30
CASSVVDRYNQPQHF TGTGCCAGCAGTGTCGTCGACAGGTACAATCAGCCCCAGCATTTT TRBJ1-5 . . TRBV6-1
CASSPLDRDYGYTF TGTGCCAGCTCACCATTAGACAGGGACTATGGCTACACCTTC TRBJ1-2 few TRBD1 TRBV18
CASSEIGDGGYTF TGTGCCAGCAGTGAAATCGGAGATGGTGGCTACACCTTC TRBJ1-2 once . TRBV2
CASSKTGGNEKLFF TGTGCCAGCTCCAAGACAGGGGGTAATGAAAAACTGTTTTTT TRBJ1-4 . TRBD1 TRBV18
CASSLTQGKPQHF TGTGCCAGCAGCTTAACCCAGGGTAAGCCCCAGCATTTT TRBJ1-5 . . TRBV7-6
CAWSGTSGGWNEQFF TGTGCCTGGAGTGGGACTAGCGGGGGGTGGAATGAGCAGTTCTTC TRBJ2-1 . TRBD2 TRBV30
CASSLATSPRDEQYF TGTGCCAGCAGCTTAGCGACTAGCCCCCGGGACGAGCAGTACTTC TRBJ2-7 . TRBD2 TRBV11-2
CASSYGQGREMVLF TGTGCCAGCAGTTACGGGCAGGGCAGGGAAATGGTACTGTTT TRBJ1-1 . . TRBV6-6
CASSLGHLNTEAFF TGTGCCAGCAGCTTGGGACACTTGAACACTGAAGCTTTCTTT TRBJ1-1 few . TRBV5-6